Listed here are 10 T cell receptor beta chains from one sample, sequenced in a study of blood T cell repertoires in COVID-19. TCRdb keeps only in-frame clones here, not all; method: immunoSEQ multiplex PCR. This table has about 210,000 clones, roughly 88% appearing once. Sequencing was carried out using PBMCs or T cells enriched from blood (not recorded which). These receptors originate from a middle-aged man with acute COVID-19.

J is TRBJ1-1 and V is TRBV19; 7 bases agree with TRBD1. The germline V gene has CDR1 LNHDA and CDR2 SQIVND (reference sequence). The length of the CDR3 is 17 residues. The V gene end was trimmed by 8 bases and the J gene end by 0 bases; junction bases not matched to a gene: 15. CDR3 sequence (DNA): TGTGCCAGTTCCTTACACAGGGGCCCGGGGATGAACACTGAAGCTTTCTTT. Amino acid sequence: CASSLHRGPGMNTEAFF.

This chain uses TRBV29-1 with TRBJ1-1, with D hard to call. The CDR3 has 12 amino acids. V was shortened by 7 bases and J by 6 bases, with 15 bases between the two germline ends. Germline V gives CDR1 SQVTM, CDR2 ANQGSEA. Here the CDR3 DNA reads TGCAGCGCCCTCGGGAGGGCGCCTGAAGCTTTCTTT. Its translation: CSALGRAPEAFF.

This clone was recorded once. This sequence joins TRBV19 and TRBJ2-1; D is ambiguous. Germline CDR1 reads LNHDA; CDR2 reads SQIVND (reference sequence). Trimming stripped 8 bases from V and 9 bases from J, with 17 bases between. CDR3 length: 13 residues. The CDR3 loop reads CASANPLLSEQFF. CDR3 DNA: TGTGCCAGTGCAAACCCTCTACTTAGTGAGCAGTTCTTC.

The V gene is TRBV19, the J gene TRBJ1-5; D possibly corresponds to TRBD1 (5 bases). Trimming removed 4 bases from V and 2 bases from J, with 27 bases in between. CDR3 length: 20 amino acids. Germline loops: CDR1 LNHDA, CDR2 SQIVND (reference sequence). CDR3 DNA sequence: TGTGCCAGTAGTAACGCCCAAACTACCCAGGGAGGTCATCGCAATCAGCCCCAGCATTTT. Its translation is CASSNAQTTQGGHRNQPQHF. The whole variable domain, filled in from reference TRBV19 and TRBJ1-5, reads DGGITQSPKYLFRKEGQNVTLSCEQNLNHDAMYWYRQDPGQGLRLIYYSQIVNDFQKGDIAEGYSVSREKKESFPLTVTSAQKNPTAFYLCASSNAQTTQGGHRNQPQHFGDGTRLSIL.

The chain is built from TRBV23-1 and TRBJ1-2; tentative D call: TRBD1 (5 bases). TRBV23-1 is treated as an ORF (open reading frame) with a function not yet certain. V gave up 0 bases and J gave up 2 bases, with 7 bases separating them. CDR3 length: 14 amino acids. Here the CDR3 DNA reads TGCGCCAGCAGTCAATCACAGGTCAACTATGGCTACACCTTC. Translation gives CASSQSQVNYGYTF.

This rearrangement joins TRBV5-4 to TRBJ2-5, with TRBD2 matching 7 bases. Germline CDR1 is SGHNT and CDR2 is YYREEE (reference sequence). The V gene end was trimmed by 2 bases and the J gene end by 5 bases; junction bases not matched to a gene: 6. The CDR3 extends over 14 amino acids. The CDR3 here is CASSLSGGGETQYF. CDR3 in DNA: TGTGCCAGCAGCTTATCGGGAGGAGGGGAGACCCAGTACTTC.

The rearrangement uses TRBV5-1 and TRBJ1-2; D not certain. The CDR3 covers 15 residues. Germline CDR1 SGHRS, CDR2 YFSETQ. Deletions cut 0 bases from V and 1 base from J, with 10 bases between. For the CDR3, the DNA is TGCGCCAGCAGCTTGGGGCCACAGAGTAACTATGGCTACACCTTC. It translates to CASSLGPQSNYGYTF.

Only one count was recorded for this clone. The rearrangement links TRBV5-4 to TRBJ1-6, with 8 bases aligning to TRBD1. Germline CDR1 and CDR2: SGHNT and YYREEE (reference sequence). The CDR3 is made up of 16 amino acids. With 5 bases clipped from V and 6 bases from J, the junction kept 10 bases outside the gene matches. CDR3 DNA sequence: TGTGCCAGCAGTTTACGGACAGGGTTGATTAATTCACCCCTCCACTTT. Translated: CASSLRTGLINSPLHF.

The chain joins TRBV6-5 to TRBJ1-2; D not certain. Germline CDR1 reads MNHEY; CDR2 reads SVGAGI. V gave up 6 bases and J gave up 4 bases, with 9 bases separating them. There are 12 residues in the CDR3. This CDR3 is CASRADTYGYTF. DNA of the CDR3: TGTGCCAGCAGAGCCGACACCTATGGCTACACCTTC.

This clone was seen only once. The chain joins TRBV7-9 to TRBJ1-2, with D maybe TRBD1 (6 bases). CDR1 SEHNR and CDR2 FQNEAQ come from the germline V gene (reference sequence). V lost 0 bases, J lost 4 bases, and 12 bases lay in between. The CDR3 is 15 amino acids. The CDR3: CASSLAQGRFYGYTF. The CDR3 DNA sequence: TGTGCCAGCAGCTTAGCGCAGGGGCGGTTCTATGGCTACACCTTC. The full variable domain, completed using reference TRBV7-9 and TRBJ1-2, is DTGVSQNPRHKITKRGQNVTFRCDPISEHNRLYWYRQTLGQGPEFLTYFQNEAQLEKSRLLSDRFSAERPKGSFSTLEIQRTEQGDSAMYLCASSLAQGRFYGYTFGSGTRLTVV.